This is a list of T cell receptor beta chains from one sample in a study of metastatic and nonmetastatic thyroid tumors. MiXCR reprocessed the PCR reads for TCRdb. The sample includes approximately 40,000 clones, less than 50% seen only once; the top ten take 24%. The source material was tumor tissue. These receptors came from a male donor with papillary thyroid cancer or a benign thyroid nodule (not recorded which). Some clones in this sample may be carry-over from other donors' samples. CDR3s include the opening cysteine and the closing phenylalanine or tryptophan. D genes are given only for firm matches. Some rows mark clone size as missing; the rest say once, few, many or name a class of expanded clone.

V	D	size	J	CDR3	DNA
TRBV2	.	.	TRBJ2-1	CASSEGTYNEQFF	TGTGCCAGCAGTGAAGGAACCTACAATGAGCAGTTCTTC
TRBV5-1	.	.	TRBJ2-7	CASSLSQDHLYEQYF	TGCGCCAGCAGCTTGAGCCAGGACCATCTCTACGAGCAGTACTTC
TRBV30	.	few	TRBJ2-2	CAWSVPDYHTGELFF	TGTGCCTGGAGTGTCCCAGACTACCACACCGGGGAGCTGTTTTTT
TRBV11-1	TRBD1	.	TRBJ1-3	CASSSPPGQYSGNTIYF	TGTGCCAGCAGCTCCCCTCCGGGACAGTACTCTGGAAACACCATATATTTT
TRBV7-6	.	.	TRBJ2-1	CASSLGLTWDNEQFF	TGTGCCAGCAGCTTAGGACTTACGTGGGACAATGAGCAGTTCTTC
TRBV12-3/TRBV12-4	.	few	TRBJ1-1	CASSLSQNTEAFF	TGTGCCAGCAGTTTAAGTCAGAACACTGAAGCTTTCTTT
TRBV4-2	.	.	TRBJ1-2	CASSQDDRSTYGYTF	TGTGCCAGCAGCCAAGACGACAGAAGTACCTATGGCTACACCTTC
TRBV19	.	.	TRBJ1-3	CASSIGENTIYF	TGTGCCAGTAGTATCGGGGAAAACACCATATATTTT
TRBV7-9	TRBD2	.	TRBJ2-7	CASSFGLAGIYEQYF	TGTGCCAGCAGCTTCGGACTAGCGGGGATCTACGAGCAGTACTTC
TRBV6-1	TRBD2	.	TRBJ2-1	CASTWTSGSYNEQFF	TGTGCCAGCACTTGGACTAGCGGGTCCTACAATGAGCAGTTCTTC
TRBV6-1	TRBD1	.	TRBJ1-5	CASSEVRTGNGNQPQHF	TGTGCCAGCAGTGAGGTCCGGACAGGAAATGGCAATCAGCCCCAGCATTTT
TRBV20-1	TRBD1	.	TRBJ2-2	CSAYGTGGGTGELFF	TGCAGTGCCTACGGGACAGGGGGAGGTACCGGGGAGCTGTTTTTT
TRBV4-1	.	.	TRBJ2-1	CASSPEVRASFRSNEQFF	TGCGCCAGCAGCCCAGAGGTACGGGCTAGCTTTAGGAGTAATGAGCAGTTCTTC
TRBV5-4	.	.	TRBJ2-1	CASSLEQTIDEQFF	TGTGCCAGCAGCTTAGAACAGACGATCGATGAGCAGTTCTTC
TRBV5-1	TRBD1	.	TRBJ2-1	CASSLEGQGDEQFF	TGCGCCAGCAGCTTGGAGGGGCAGGGGGATGAGCAGTTCTTC
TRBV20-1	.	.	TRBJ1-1	CSATRGETEAFF	TGCAGTGCTACCAGGGGAGAGACTGAAGCTTTCTTT
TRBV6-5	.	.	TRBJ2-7	CASSYSIWTVRTGNEQYF	TGTGCCAGCAGTTACTCGATCTGGACGGTTAGAACAGGGAACGAGCAGTACTTC
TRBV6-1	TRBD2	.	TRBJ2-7	CASSEAWGGAYEQYF	TGTGCCAGCAGTGAAGCGTGGGGGGGGGCCTACGAGCAGTACTTC
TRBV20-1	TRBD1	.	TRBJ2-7	CSAPRDSSYEQYF	TGCAGTGCCCCCCGGGACAGCTCCTACGAGCAGTACTTC
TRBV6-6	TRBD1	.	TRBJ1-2	CASSYRPVTGPYGYTF	TGTGCCAGCAGTTACCGCCCAGTGACAGGGCCCTATGGCTACACCTTC
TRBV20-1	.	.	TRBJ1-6	CSASRSGQNYNSPLHF	TGCAGTGCTAGCCGCTCCGGACAGAACTATAATTCACCCCTCCACTTT
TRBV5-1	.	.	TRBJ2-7	CASSLTDGVSYEQYF	TGCGCCAGCAGCCTTACGGACGGGGTTAGTTACGAGCAGTACTTC
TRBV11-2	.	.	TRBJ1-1	CASSRAPRTEAFF	TGTGCCAGCAGCAGAGCCCCCAGAACTGAAGCTTTCTTT
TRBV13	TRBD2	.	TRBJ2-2	CASTEMRGLAGGSAGELFF	TGTGCCAGCACCGAGATGAGGGGGCTAGCGGGAGGTAGCGCCGGGGAGCTGTTTTTT
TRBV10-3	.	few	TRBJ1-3	CAISGQSSGNTIYF	TGTGCCATCAGTGGACAGAGCTCTGGAAACACCATATATTTT
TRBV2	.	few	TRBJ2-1	CASTTPGLSSYNEQFF	TGTGCCAGCACCACCCCGGGACTGAGCTCCTACAATGAGCAGTTCTTC
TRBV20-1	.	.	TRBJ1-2	CSASDSEYGYTF	TGCAGTGCTAGTGACTCCGAGTATGGCTACACCTTC
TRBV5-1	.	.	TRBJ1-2	CASSLGSVKGGYTF	TGCGCCAGCAGCTTGGGTTCTGTGAAGGGTGGCTACACCTTC
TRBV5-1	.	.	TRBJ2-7	CASSSDRSSYEQYF	TGCGCCAGCAGCTCCGACAGAAGCTCCTACGAGCAGTACTTC
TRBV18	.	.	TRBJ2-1	CASSPLGQLDEQFF	TGTGCCAGCTCACCGTTGGGGCAGCTCGATGAGCAGTTCTTC
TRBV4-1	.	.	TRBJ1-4	CASSQVLLNEKLFF	TGCGCCAGCAGCCAGGTTCTCCTTAATGAAAAACTGTTTTTT
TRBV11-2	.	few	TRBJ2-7	CASSLLGGTFSYEQYF	TGTGCCAGCAGCTTATTGGGCGGGACTTTTTCCTACGAGCAGTACTTC
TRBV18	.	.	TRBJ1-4	CASSPAGMKEKLFF	TGTGCCAGCTCACCGGCAGGGATGAAGGAAAAACTGTTTTTT
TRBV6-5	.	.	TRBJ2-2	CASSYSAGGELFF	TGTGCCAGCAGTTACTCAGCTGGCGGGGAGCTGTTTTTT
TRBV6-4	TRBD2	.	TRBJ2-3	CATSDRLAGGRIGTDTQYF	TGTGCCACCAGTGACCGACTAGCGGGGGGGCGAATCGGCACAGATACGCAGTATTTT
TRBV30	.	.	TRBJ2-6	CAWSEQGVSGANVLTF	TGTGCCTGGAGTGAGCAGGGTGTATCTGGGGCCAACGTCCTGACTTTC
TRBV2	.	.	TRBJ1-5	CASSEDGQASNQPQHF	TGTGCCAGCAGTGAAGATGGACAAGCTAGCAATCAGCCCCAGCATTTT
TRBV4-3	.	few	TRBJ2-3	CASSQDWDMEADTQYF	TGCGCCAGCAGCCAAGATTGGGACATGGAAGCAGATACGCAGTATTTT
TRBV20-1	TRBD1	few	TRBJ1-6	CSARKQGALGFSPLHF	TGCAGTGCTAGGAAACAGGGGGCCCTTGGATTTTCACCCCTCCACTTT
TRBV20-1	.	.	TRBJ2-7	CSARGNDGEQYF	TGCAGTGCTAGAGGGAACGACGGCGAGCAGTACTTC
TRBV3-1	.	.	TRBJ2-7	CASSQMVRDEQYF	TGTGCCAGCAGCCAAATGGTGAGGGACGAGCAGTACTTC
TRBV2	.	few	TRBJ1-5	CASSDPNQPQHF	TGTGCCAGCAGTGACCCTAATCAGCCCCAGCATTTT
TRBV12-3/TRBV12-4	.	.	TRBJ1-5	CASSSRQTGNQPQHF	TGTGCCAGCAGTTCCCGCCAGACAGGCAATCAGCCCCAGCATTTT
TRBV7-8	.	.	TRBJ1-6	CASSLTRQNYNSPLHF	TGTGCCAGCAGTCTTACAAGACAGAACTATAATTCACCCCTCCACTTT